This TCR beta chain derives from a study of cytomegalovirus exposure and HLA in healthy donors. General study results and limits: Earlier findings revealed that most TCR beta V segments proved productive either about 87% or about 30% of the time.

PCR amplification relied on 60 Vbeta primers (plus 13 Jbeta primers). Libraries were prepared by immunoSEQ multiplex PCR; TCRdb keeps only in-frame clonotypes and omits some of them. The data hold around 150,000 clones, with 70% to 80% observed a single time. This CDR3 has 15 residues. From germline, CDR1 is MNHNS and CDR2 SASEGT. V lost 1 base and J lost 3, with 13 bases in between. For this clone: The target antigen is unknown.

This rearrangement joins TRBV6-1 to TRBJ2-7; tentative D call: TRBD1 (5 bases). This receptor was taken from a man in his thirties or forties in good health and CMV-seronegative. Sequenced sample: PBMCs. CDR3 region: CASSEVGQLDYEQYF. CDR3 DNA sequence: TGTGCCAGCAGTGAAGTGGGGCAGTTGGACTACGAGCAGTACTTC.